Listed here are 21 T cell receptor beta chains from one sample, sequenced in a study of Ad26.COV2.S vaccination and SARS-CoV-2 variants. Specified treatment: about 20 received Ad26.COV2.S at low or high dose, single or two shots; roughly five received placebo; per-sample allocation not given. Day 63 after the first vaccine or placebo injection was the time point for sampling. Sequencing was performed with immunoSEQ multiplex PCR; in TCRdb, only in-frame clones are kept and a portion is missing. The profile shows about 350,000 clones, approximately 86% of them singletons. Specimen: peripheral blood, collected in a trial of Ad26.COV2.S vaccine versus placebo. The receptor set was obtained from a person between 18 and 59 years old who received the Ad26.COV2.S COVID-19 vaccine or a placebo.

In DNA, the CDR3 is TGTGCCAGCAGCTCAATTGGGGGAAATCAGCCCCAGCATTTT. Translating gives CASSSIGGNQPQHF. This chain uses TRBV7-2 with TRBJ1-5, with D tentatively TRBD1 (5 bases). The CDR3 runs to 14 residues. Germline V gene data show CDR1 as SGHTA and CDR2 as FQGNSA. V dropped 4 bases and J dropped 4 bases, with 11 bases sitting between them.

V gene TRBV6-4 combines with J gene TRBJ2-3, with D perhaps TRBD1 (6 bases). The CDR3 is 13 residues long. V was trimmed by 8 bases and J by 7 bases, leaving 16 bases between them. CDR1 and CDR2 (germline): MRHNA, SNTAGT. CDR3 sequence: CASSLGGQNTQYF. For the CDR3, the DNA is TGTGCCAGCTCCCTTGGGGGCCAAAATACGCAGTATTTT.

This chain joins TRBV6-6 and TRBJ2-5, with D possibly matching TRBD2 (6 bases). CDR3 length equals 15 residues. From germline, CDR1 is MNHNY and CDR2 SVGAGI (reference sequence). V dropped 0 bases and J dropped 1 base, with 9 bases sitting between them. In DNA form, the CDR3 reads TGTGCCAGCAGTTACTCGTCCGGGGGCCAAGAGACCCAGTACTTC. It yields the protein CASSYSSGGQETQYF.

The chain is built from TRBV18 and TRBJ2-7, with 10 bases identical to TRBD1. CDR1 is KGHSH and CDR2 is LQKENI in the germline V gene. The CDR3 extends over 17 amino acids. V was clipped by 2 bases and J by 4 bases; unmatched bases: 11. Written as DNA, the CDR3 is TGTGCCAGCTCACCAAGCGTGCTCGACAGGGGGCTTTACGAGCAGTACTTC. This sequence encodes CASSPSVLDRGLYEQYF.

This clone was detected only a few times. The sample holds other DNA sequences that translate to the same CDR3. The rearrangement uses TRBV7-2 and TRBJ2-7, with D hard to call. Trimming pared 4 bases from V and 1 base from J, leaving 14 bases between. Germline V gene sequence: CDR1 SGHTA, CDR2 FQGNSA. This CDR3 contains 15 residues. The CDR3 loop is CASSSPGTLSYEQYF. For the CDR3, the DNA is TGTGCCAGCAGCTCGCCGGGCACCCTATCCTACGAGCAGTACTTC.

This sequence joins TRBV20-1 and TRBJ2-7, with TRBD2 matching over 13 bases. V trimming: 3 bases; J trimming: 7 bases; junction bases outside the gene matches: 6. The CDR3 totals 14 residues. Germline lookup yields CDR1 DFQATT and CDR2 SNEGSKA (reference sequence). The CDR3 here is CSASHTSGRGEQYF. CDR3 sequence (DNA): TGCAGTGCTAGTCACACTAGCGGGAGGGGAGAGCAGTACTTC.

This clone was recorded only once. This chain joins TRBV9 and TRBJ1-2; D is unresolved. Germline lookup yields CDR1 SGDLS and CDR2 YYNGEE. The CDR3 covers 16 residues. V was shortened by 0 bases and J by 1 base, with 13 bases between the two germline ends. The CDR3 bases are TGTGCCAGCAGCGTAGATCCCCGGTCTTATAACTATGGCTACACCTTC. This encodes CASSVDPRSYNYGYTF.

CDR3 in amino acids: CATSGTGPNTEAFF. CDR3 DNA sequence: TGTGCCACCTCCGGGACAGGCCCGAACACTGAAGCTTTCTTT. V usage is TRBV24-1 and J usage is TRBJ1-1; 8 bases are shared with TRBD1. The CDR3 has 14 amino acids. The junction had 6 bases not matched to a gene; V was cut back by 9 bases and J by 1 base. In germline, CDR1 is KGHDR, CDR2 SFDVKD.

The rearrangement uses TRBV2 and TRBJ2-7; 10 bases are a match to TRBD2. J lost 0 bases, V lost 8 bases, and 7 bases had no gene match. CDR3 length: 15 amino acids. The germline V gene encodes CDR1 SNHLY and CDR2 FYNNEI. The CDR3 is CASLEREGPSYEQYF. Here the CDR3 DNA reads TGTGCCAGCCTGGAGCGGGAGGGCCCCTCCTACGAGCAGTACTTC.

The chain has TRBV19 and TRBJ1-1, with 7 bases matching TRBD1. This CDR3 contains 16 residues. V was pared by 3 bases and J by 6 bases, with 13 bases of the junction left unmatched. The germline V gene encodes CDR1 LNHDA and CDR2 SQIVND (reference sequence). The CDR3 DNA reads as TGTGCCAGTAGTATTCCCAGGGGGTTAGGGGACCCTGAAGCTTTCTTT. Translating gives CASSIPRGLGDPEAFF.

The rearrangement joins TRBV30 to TRBJ1-2; D perhaps matches TRBD1 (6 bases). Trimming pared 3 bases from V and 7 bases from J, leaving 15 bases between. The CDR3 length is 13 residues. CDR1 is GTSNPN, CDR2 SVGIG, per germline (reference sequence). CDR3: CAWREELTGGYTF. CDR3 coding DNA: TGTGCCTGGAGGGAAGAATTGACAGGTGGCTACACCTTC.

The V and J genes are TRBV9 and TRBJ1-3; possibly TRBD1 for D (5 bases). The germline V gene has CDR1 SGDLS and CDR2 YYNGEE. The CDR3 length is 16 residues. V lost 3 bases, J lost 0 bases, and 13 bases lay in between. CDR3 nucleotide sequence: TGTGCCAGCAGCGCTGTACGGGGACTCTCTGGAAACACCATATATTTT. It is translated as CASSAVRGLSGNTIYF.

The V gene is TRBV6-2 or TRBV6-3, the J gene TRBJ1-6, with no clear D. This CDR3 region has 14 residues. The germline gives CDR1 MNHEY, CDR2 SVGEGT. Trimming removed 5 bases at V and 5 bases at J, with 10 bases between. CDR3: CASSPPDDNSPLHF. CDR3 coding DNA: TGTGCCAGCAGTCCCCCCGACGATAATTCACCCCTCCACTTT.

This chain connects TRBV6-6 to TRBJ2-5, with TRBD2 matching over 10 bases. V trimming: 2 bases; J trimming: 0 bases; junction bases outside the gene matches: 0. The CDR3 length is 15 residues. Germline-derived CDR1 and CDR2 are MNHNY and SVGAGI (reference sequence). CDR3 region: CASSYSGGDQETQYF. CDR3 in DNA: TGTGCCAGCAGTTACAGCGGGGGGGACCAAGAGACCCAGTACTTC.

The chain links TRBV4-1 to TRBJ2-4; possibly TRBD1 for D (6 bases). Germline values: CDR1 MGHRA, CDR2 YSYEKL. V was clipped by 0 bases and J by 0 bases, with 27 bases between them. The CDR3 is 22 amino acids. The CDR3 sequence is CASSQESNAGTTSLRAKNIQYF. Here the CDR3 DNA reads TGCGCCAGCAGCCAAGAGTCTAACGCCGGGACAACCTCCCTTCGAGCCAAAAACATTCAGTACTTC.

The chain links TRBV11-2 to TRBJ1-1, with TRBD1 matching over 9 bases. This CDR3 has 15 residues. J lost 1 base, V lost 6 bases, and 6 bases had no gene match. Germline V CDR1 and CDR2: SGHAT, FQNNGV. This chain's CDR3 is CASSKMGQGNTEAFF. The CDR3 nucleotides are TGTGCCAGCAGTAAAATGGGACAGGGGAACACTGAAGCTTTCTTT.

This clone was observed a single time. V and J are TRBV6-1 and TRBJ2-5; 7 bases align to TRBD2. The V and J ends lost 3 bases and 7 bases, in that order; junction bases with no gene match: 5. The CDR3 has 13 amino acids. Germline V lookup: CDR1 MNHNS, CDR2 SASEGT. The CDR3 sequence is CASSDKGEGTQYF. The CDR3 region has the DNA TGTGCCAGCAGTGATAAAGGGGAGGGGACCCAGTACTTC.

This chain links TRBV7-9 with TRBJ1-1; D is possibly TRBD1 (5 bases). The ends were cut back, 1 base at V and 4 bases at J, with 13 bases in the middle. The length of the CDR3 is 15 residues. Germline CDR1 and CDR2: SEHNR and FQNEAQ (reference sequence). The CDR3 DNA reads TGTGCCAGCAGCTTAGAGGGGATTGGTAGCACTGAAGCTTTCTTT. Protein sequence: CASSLEGIGSTEAFF.

The rearrangement links TRBV29-1 to TRBJ2-3; maybe TRBD1 (6 bases). Germline V CDR1 and CDR2: SQVTM, ANQGSEA. Trimming pared 0 bases from V and 6 bases from J, leaving 13 bases between. The CDR3 is 14 residues long. CDR3 loop: CSVEDQGSEDTQYF. CDR3 nucleotides: TGCAGCGTTGAAGATCAGGGGTCGGAGGATACGCAGTATTTT.

The chain couples TRBV11-2 to TRBJ2-2; 7 bases align to TRBD2. Germline trimming cut 8 bases from V and 6 bases from J; bases unmatched to any gene: 9. This CDR3 has 14 amino acids. Germline V gene sequence: CDR1 SGHAT, CDR2 FQNNGV. This CDR3 reads CASRTRRGSGELFF. As DNA, the CDR3 is TGTGCCAGCCGTACACGGCGGGGGTCCGGGGAGCTGTTTTTT.

V usage is TRBV5-6 and J usage is TRBJ2-7; D is undetermined. V shed 1 base and J shed 5 bases, with 10 bases lying between them. The CDR3 sequence is 13 residues long. Germline assignment: CDR1 SGHDT and CDR2 YYEEEE. CDR3 nucleotide sequence: TGTGCCAGCAGCTTGAGGTCAAGGGACGAGCAGTACTTC. Protein: CASSLRSRDEQYF.